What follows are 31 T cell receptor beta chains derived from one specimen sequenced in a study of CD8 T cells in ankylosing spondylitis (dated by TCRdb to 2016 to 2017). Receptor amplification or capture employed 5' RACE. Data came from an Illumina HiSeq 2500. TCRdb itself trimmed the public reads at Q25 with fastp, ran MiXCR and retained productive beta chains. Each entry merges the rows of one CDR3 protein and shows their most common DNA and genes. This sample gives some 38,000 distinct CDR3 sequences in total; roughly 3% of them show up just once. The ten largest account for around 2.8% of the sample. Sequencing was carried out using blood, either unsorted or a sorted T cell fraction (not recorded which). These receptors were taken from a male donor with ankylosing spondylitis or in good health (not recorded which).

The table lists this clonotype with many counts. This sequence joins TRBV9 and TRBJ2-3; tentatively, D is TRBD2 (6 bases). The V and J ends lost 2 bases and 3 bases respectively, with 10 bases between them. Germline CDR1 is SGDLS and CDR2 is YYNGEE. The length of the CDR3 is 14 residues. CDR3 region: CASSVRLETDTQYF. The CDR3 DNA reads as TGTGCCAGCAGCGTGAGACTAGAGACAGATACGCAGTATTTT.

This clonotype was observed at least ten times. CDR3: CASSAGLAGGTDTQYF. The CDR3 DNA reads TGTGCCAGCAGCGCCGGACTAGCGGGGGGCACAGATACGCAGTATTTT. The chain uses TRBV9 and TRBJ2-3; 13 positions agree with TRBD2. The germline CDR1 and CDR2 sequences are SGDLS and YYNGEE. The CDR3 sequence is 16 residues long. The trim removed 3 bases at V and 1 base at J, leaving 2 bases unmatched.

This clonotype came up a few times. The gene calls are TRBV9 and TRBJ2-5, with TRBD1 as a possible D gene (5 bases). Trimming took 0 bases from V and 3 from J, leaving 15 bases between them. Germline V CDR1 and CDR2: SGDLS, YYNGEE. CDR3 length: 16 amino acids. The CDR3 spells CASSVDLGAKEETQYF. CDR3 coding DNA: TGTGCCAGCAGCGTAGACCTAGGGGCTAAGGAAGAGACCCAGTACTTC.

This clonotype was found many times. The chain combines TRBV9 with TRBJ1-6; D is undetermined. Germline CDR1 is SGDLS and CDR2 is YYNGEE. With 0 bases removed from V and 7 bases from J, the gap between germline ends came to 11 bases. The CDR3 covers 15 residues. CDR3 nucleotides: TGTGCCAGCAGCGTAGGAGGGATGGGGAATTCACCCCTCCACTTT. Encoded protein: CASSVGGMGNSPLHF.

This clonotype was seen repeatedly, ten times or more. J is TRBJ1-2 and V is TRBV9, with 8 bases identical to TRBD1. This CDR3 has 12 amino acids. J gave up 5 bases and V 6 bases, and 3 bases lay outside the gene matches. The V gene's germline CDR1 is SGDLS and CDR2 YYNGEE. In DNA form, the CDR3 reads TGTGCCAGCAATCAGGGGGCGTATGGCTACACCTTC. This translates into CASNQGAYGYTF.

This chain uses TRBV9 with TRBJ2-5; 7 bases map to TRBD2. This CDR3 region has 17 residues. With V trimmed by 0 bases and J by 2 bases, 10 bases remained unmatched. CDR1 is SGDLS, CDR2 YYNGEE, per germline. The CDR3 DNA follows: TGTGCCAGCAGCGTAGCTCCGGGGGGACGTCGGCAAGAGACCCAGTACTTC. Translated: CASSVAPGGRRQETQYF.

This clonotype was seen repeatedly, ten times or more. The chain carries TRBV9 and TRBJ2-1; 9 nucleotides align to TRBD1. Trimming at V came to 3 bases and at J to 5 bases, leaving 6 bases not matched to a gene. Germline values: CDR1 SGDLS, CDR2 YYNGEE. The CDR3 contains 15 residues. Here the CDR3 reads CASSGGTGWDNEQFF. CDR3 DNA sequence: TGTGCCAGCAGCGGGGGGACAGGGTGGGACAATGAGCAGTTCTTC. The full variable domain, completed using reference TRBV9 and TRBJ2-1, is DSGVTQTPKHLITATGQRVTLRCSPRSGDLSVYWYQQSLDQGLQFLIQYYNGEERAKGNILERFSAQQFPDLHSELNLSSLELGDSALYFCASSGGTGWDNEQFFGPGTRLTVL.

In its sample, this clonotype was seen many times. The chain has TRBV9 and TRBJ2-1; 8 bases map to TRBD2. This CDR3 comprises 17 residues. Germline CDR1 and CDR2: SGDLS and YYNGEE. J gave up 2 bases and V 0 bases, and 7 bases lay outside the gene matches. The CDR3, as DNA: TGTGCCAGCAGCGTAGCTCAGGGCGGGGGGCCCTACAATGAGCAGTTCTTC. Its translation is CASSVAQGGGPYNEQFF. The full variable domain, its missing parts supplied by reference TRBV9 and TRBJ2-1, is DSGVTQTPKHLITATGQRVTLRCSPRSGDLSVYWYQQSLDQGLQFLIQYYNGEERAKGNILERFSAQQFPDLHSELNLSSLELGDSALYFCASSVAQGGGPYNEQFFGPGTRLTVL.

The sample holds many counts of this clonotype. CDR3 in amino acids: CASSNPTGVGELFF. The DNA for the CDR3 is TGTGCCAGCAGCAATCCCACAGGGGTCGGGGAGCTGTTTTTT. The chain has TRBV9 and TRBJ2-2, with TRBD1 identical over 7 bases. The CDR3 is 14 residues long. Germline V gene data show CDR1 as SGDLS and CDR2 as YYNGEE. The junction had 7 bases not matched to a gene; V was cut back by 4 bases and J by 7 bases. The full variable domain, with the rest looked up from reference TRBV9 and TRBJ2-2, is DSGVTQTPKHLITATGQRVTLRCSPRSGDLSVYWYQQSLDQGLQFLIQYYNGEERAKGNILERFSAQQFPDLHSELNLSSLELGDSALYFCASSNPTGVGELFFGEGSRLTVL.

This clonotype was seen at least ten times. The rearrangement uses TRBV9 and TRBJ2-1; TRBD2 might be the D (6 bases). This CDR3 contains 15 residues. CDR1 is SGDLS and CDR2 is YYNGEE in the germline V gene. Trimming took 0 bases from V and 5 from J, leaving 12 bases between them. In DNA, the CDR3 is TGTGCCAGCAGCGTAGTTTTGACGGGAGACAATGAGCAGTTCTTC. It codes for CASSVVLTGDNEQFF.

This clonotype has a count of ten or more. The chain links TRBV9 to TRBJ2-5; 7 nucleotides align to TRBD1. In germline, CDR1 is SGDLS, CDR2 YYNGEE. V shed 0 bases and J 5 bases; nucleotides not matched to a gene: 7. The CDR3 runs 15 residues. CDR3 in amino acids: CASSVAGTEKETQYF. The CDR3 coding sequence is TGTGCCAGCAGCGTAGCGGGGACAGAAAAGGAGACCCAGTACTTC.

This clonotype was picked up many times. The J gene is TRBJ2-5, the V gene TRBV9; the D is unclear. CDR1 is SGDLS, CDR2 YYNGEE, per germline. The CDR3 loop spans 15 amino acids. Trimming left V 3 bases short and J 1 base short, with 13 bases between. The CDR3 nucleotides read TGTGCCAGCAGCGCAGCCGGTGGGTTCCAAGAGACCCAGTACTTC. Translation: CASSAAGGFQETQYF.

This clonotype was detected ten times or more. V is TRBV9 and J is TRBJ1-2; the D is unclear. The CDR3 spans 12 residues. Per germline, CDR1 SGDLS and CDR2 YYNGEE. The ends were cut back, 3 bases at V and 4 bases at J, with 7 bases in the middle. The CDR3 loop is CASSEDGYGYTF. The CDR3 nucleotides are TGTGCCAGCAGCGAGGACGGCTATGGCTACACCTTC.

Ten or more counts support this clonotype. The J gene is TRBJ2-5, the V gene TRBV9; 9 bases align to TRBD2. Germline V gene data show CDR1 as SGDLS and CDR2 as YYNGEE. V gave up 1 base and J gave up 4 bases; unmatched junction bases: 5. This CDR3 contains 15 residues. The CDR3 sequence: CASSVFGAGGETQYF. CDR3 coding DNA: TGTGCCAGCAGCGTATTCGGAGCGGGAGGAGAGACCCAGTACTTC.

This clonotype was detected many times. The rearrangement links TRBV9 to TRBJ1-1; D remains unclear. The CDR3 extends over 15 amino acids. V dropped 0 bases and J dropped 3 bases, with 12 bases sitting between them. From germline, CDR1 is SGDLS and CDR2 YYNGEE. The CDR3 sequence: CASSVGGVRDTEAFF. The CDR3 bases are TGTGCCAGCAGCGTAGGCGGGGTTAGAGACACTGAAGCTTTCTTT.

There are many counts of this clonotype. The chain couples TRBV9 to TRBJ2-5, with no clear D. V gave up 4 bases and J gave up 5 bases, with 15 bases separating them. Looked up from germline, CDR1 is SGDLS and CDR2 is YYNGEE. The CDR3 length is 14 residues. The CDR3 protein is CASSSPGPEETQYF. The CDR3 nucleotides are TGTGCCAGCAGCTCACCCGGGCCTGAGGAGACCCAGTACTTC. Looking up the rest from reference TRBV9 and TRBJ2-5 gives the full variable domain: DSGVTQTPKHLITATGQRVTLRCSPRSGDLSVYWYQQSLDQGLQFLIQYYNGEERAKGNILERFSAQQFPDLHSELNLSSLELGDSALYFCASSSPGPEETQYFGPGTRLLVL.

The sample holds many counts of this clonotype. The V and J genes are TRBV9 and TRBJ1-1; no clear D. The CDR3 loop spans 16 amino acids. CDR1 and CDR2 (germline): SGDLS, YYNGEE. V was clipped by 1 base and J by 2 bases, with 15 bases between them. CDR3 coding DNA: TGTGCCAGCAGCGTATTGGACTCCCCGGGTAACACTGAAGCTTTCTTT. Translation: CASSVLDSPGNTEAFF.

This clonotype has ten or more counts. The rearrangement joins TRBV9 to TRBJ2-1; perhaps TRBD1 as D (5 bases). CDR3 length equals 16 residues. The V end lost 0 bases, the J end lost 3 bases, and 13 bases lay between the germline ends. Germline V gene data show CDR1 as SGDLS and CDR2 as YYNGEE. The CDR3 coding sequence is TGTGCCAGCAGCGTAGAACTGGACACCGTCTACAATGAGCAGTTCTTC. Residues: CASSVELDTVYNEQFF.

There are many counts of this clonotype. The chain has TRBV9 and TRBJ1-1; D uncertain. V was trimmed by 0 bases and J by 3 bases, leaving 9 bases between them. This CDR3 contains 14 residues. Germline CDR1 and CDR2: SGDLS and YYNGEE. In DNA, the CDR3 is TGTGCCAGCAGCGTAGCCCTTCGGGACACTGAAGCTTTCTTT. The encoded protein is CASSVALRDTEAFF.

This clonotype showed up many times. The CDR3 loop is CASSVEGSSGNTIYF. The CDR3 DNA follows: TGTGCCAGCAGCGTGGAGGGGAGCTCTGGAAACACCATATATTTT. The chain carries TRBV9 and TRBJ1-3, with D possibly matching TRBD1 (5 bases). Between the trimmed V and J ends, which lost 2 bases and 0 bases, there was a span of 9 bases. CDR3 length: 15 amino acids. Germline values: CDR1 SGDLS, CDR2 YYNGEE. Variable domain in full (rest from reference TRBV9 and TRBJ1-3): DSGVTQTPKHLITATGQRVTLRCSPRSGDLSVYWYQQSLDQGLQFLIQYYNGEERAKGNILERFSAQQFPDLHSELNLSSLELGDSALYFCASSVEGSSGNTIYFGEGSWLTVV.

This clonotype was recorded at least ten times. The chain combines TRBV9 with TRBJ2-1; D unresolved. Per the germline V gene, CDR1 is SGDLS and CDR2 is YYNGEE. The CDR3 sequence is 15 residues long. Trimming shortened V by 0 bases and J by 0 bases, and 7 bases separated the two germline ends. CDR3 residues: CASSVGKGSYNEQFF. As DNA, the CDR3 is TGTGCCAGCAGCGTAGGTAAAGGCTCCTACAATGAGCAGTTCTTC.

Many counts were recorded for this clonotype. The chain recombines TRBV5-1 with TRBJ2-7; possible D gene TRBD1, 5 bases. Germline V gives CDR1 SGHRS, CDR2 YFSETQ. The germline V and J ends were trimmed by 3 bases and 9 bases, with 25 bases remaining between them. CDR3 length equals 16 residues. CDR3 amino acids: CASSSNYRFLLRTQYV. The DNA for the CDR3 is TGCGCCAGCAGCTCCAACTACAGGTTTCTACTACGAACGCAGTACGTC.

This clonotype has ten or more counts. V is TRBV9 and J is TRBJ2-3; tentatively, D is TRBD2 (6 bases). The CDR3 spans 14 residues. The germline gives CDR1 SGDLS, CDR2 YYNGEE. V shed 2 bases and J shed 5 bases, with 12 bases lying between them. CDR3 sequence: CASSVGGKVDTQYF. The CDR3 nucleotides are TGTGCCAGCAGCGTTGGCGGGAAGGTAGATACGCAGTATTTT. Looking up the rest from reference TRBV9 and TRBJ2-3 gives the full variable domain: DSGVTQTPKHLITATGQRVTLRCSPRSGDLSVYWYQQSLDQGLQFLIQYYNGEERAKGNILERFSAQQFPDLHSELNLSSLELGDSALYFCASSVGGKVDTQYFGPGTRLTVL.

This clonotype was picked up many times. The CDR3 DNA is TGTGCCAGCAGCGTAGGAGGGGGTAATAGGGACAATGAGCAGTTCTTC. This encodes CASSVGGGNRDNEQFF. This chain uses TRBV9 with TRBJ2-1, with D perhaps TRBD1 (6 bases). Germline loops: CDR1 SGDLS, CDR2 YYNGEE. Trimming stripped 0 bases from V and 5 bases from J, with 15 bases between. This CDR3 is 16 amino acids long.

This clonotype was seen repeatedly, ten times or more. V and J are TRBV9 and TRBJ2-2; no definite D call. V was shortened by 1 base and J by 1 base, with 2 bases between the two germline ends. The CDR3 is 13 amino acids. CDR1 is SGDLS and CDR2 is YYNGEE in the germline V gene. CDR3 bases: TGTGCCAGCAGCGTACAGAACACCGGGGAGCTGTTTTTT. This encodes CASSVQNTGELFF.

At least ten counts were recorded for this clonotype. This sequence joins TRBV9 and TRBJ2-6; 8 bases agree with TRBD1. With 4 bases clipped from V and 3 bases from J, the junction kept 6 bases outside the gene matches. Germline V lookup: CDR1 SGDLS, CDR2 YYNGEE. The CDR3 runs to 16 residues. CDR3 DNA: TGTGCCAGCAGCACCCGGACAGGGTATGGGGCCAACGTCCTGACTTTC. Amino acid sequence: CASSTRTGYGANVLTF. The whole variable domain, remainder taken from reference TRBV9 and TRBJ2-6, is DSGVTQTPKHLITATGQRVTLRCSPRSGDLSVYWYQQSLDQGLQFLIQYYNGEERAKGNILERFSAQQFPDLHSELNLSSLELGDSALYFCASSTRTGYGANVLTFGAGSRLTVL.

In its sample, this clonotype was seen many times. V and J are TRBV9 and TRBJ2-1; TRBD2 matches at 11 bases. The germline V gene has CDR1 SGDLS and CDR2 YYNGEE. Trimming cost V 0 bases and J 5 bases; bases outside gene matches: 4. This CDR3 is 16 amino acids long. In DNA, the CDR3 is TGTGCCAGCAGCGTAGCTCCGGGACTAGCGGACAATGAGCAGTTCTTC. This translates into CASSVAPGLADNEQFF.

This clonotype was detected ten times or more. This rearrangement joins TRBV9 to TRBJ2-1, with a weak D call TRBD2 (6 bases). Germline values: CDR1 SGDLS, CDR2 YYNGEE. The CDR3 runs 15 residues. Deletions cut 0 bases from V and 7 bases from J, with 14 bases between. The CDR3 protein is CASSVGGLLGNEQFF. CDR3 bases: TGTGCCAGCAGCGTAGGGGGACTGCTTGGGAATGAGCAGTTCTTC.

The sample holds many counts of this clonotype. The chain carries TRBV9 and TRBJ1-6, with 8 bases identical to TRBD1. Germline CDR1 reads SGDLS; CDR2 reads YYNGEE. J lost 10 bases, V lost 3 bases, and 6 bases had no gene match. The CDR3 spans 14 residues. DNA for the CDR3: TGTGCCAGCAGCGACGGACAGGGCCGCTCACCCCTCCACTTT. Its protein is CASSDGQGRSPLHF.

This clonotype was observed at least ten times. CDR3 region: CASSVDSLQETQYF. The DNA of the CDR3 is TGTGCCAGCAGCGTTGACAGCCTCCAAGAGACCCAGTACTTC. The V and J genes are TRBV9 and TRBJ2-5; weak D call: TRBD1 (5 bases). The CDR3 extends over 14 amino acids. Per germline, CDR1 SGDLS and CDR2 YYNGEE. V was trimmed by 2 bases and J by 1 base, leaving 9 bases between them.

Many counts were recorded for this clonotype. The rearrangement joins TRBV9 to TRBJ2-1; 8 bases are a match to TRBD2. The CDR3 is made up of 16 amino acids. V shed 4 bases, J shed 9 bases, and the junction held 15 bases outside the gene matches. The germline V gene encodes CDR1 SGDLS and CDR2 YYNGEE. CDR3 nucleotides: TGTGCCAGCAGCCCAACGGGGGGGGCGGGAGCGGGTGAGCAGTTCTTC. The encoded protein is CASSPTGGAGAGEQFF. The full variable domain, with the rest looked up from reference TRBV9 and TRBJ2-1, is DSGVTQTPKHLITATGQRVTLRCSPRSGDLSVYWYQQSLDQGLQFLIQYYNGEERAKGNILERFSAQQFPDLHSELNLSSLELGDSALYFCASSPTGGAGAGEQFFGPGTRLTVL.